The sequence of this T cell receptor (beta chain) was determined in a study of breast tumors, draining lymph nodes, adjacent tissues. General observations from the study: Tumor repertoires ranked between lymph nodes and nontumor tissue in diversity, with V and J gene preferences. The data were judged consistent with most tumor T cells coming from lymph node and expanding in tumor.

Trimming shortened V by 0 bases and J by 8 bases, and 17 bases separated the two germline ends. The CDR3 covers 16 residues. Germline loops: CDR1 SGHAT, CDR2 FQNNGV. Breast cancer patients provided tissue from their axillary draining lymph nodes. This clonotype was observed a few times. Its antigen is not known. TCRdb passed the multiplex PCR reads through MiXCR, listing each CDR3 protein once. The sample contains fewer than 200,000 distinct CDR3 sequences, roughly a third of which appear only once. This TCR derives from a female donor with breast cancer. Some clones in this sample may be carry-over from other donors' samples. This chain joins TRBV11-2 and TRBJ2-1; possibly TRBD1 or TRBD2 for D (5 bases each). The sequenced material came from axillary lymph node tissue. CDR3 sequence: CASSLETGPRRDEQFF. In DNA, the CDR3 is TGTGCCAGCAGCTTAGAAACGGGACCCCGAAGGGATGAGCAGTTCTTC.